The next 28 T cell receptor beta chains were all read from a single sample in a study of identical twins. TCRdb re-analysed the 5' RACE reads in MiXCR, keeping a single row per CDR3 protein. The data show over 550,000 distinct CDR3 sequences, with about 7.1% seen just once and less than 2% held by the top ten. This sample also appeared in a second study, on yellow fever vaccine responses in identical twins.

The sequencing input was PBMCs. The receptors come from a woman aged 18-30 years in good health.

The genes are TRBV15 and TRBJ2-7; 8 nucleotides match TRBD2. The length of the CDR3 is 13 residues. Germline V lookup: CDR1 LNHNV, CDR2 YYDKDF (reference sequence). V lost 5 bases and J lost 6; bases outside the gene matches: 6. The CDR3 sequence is CATSPGGPLEQYF. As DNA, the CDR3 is TGTGCCACCAGCCCGGGAGGGCCTCTCGAGCAGTACTTC.

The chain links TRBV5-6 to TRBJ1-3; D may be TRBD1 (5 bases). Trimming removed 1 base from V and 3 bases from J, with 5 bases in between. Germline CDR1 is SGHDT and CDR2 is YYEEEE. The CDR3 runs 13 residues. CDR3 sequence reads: CASSLRGGNTIYF. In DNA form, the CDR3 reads TGTGCCAGCAGCTTGAGGGGTGGAAACACCATATATTTT.

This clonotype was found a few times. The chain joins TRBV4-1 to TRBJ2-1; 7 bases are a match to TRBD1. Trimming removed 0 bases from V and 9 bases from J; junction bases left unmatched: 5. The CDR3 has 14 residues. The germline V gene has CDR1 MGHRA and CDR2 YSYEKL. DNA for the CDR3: TGCGCCAGCAGCCAAGAGACAGGGTCGGGTGAGCAGTTCTTC. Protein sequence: CASSQETGSGEQFF.

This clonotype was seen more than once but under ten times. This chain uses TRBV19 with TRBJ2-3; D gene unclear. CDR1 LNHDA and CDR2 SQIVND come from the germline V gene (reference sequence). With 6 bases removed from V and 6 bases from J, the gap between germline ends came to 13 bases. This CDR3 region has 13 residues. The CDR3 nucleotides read TGTGCCAGTAGCAATCGTATTGTGGATACGCAGTATTTT. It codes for CASSNRIVDTQYF. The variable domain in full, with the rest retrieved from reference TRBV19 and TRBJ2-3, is DGGITQSPKYLFRKEGQNVTLSCEQNLNHDAMYWYRQDPGQGLRLIYYSQIVNDFQKGDIAEGYSVSREKKESFPLTVTSAQKNPTAFYLCASSNRIVDTQYFGPGTRLTVL.

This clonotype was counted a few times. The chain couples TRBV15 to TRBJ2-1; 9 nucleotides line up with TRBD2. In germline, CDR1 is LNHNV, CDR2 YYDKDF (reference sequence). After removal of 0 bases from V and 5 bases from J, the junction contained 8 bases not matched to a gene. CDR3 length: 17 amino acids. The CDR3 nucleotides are TGTGCCACCAGCAGAGAGTTGTGGGCTAGCGGGGACAATGAGCAGTTCTTC. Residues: CATSRELWASGDNEQFF.

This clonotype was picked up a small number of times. CDR3 residues: CSAGGEDSNQPQHF. The DNA for the CDR3 is TGCAGTGCCGGAGGGGAGGATAGCAATCAGCCCCAGCATTTT. V is TRBV20-1 and J is TRBJ1-5; a possible D gene is TRBD1 (5 bases). V was cut by 6 bases and J by 0 bases, with 12 bases left in between. The CDR3 extends over 14 amino acids. Per the germline V gene, CDR1 is DFQATT and CDR2 is SNEGSKA (reference sequence).

The CDR3 DNA sequence: TGTGCCATCAGCCTCGACAGGGCGTCCGGGGAGCTGTTTTTT. Its protein is CAISLDRASGELFF. The chain uses TRBV10-3 and TRBJ2-2; 7 bases map to TRBD1. Per the germline V gene, CDR1 is ENHRY and CDR2 is SYGVKD. V shed 6 bases and J 6 bases; nucleotides not matched to a gene: 7. The length of the CDR3 is 14 residues.

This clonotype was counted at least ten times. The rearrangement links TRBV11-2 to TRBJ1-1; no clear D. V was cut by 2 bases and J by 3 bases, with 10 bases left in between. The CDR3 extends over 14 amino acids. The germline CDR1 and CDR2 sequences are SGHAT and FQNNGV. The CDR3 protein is CASSLIGQDTEAFF. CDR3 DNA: TGTGCCAGCAGCTTAATAGGGCAGGACACTGAAGCTTTCTTT.

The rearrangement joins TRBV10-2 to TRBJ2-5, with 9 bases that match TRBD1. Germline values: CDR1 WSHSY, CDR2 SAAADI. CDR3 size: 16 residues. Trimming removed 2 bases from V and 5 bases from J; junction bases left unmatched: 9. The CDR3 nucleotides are TGCGCCAGCAGTGAGAATTGGGGACAGGGTGGGGAGACCCAGTACTTC. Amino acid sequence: CASSENWGQGGETQYF.

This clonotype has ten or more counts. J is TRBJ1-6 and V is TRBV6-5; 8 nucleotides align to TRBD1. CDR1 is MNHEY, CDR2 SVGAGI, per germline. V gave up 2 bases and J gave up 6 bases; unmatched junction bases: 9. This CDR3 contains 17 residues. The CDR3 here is CASSYLIGQGGNSPLHF. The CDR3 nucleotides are TGTGCCAGCAGTTACCTTATAGGACAGGGCGGTAATTCACCCCTCCACTTT.

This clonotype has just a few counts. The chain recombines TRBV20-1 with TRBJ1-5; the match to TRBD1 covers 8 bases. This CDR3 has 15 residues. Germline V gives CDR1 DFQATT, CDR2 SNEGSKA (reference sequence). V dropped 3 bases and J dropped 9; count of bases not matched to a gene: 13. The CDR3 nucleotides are TGCAGTGCTAGCCTTCCGGGACAGGCGGCAGTGCCCCAGCATTTT. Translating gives CSASLPGQAAVPQHF.

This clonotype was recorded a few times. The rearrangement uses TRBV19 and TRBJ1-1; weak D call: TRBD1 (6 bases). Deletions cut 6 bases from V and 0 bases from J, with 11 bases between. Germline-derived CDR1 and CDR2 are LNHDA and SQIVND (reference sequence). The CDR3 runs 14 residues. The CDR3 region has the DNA TGTGCCAGTAGCAGACAGGTTCTGAACACTGAAGCTTTCTTT. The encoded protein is CASSRQVLNTEAFF.

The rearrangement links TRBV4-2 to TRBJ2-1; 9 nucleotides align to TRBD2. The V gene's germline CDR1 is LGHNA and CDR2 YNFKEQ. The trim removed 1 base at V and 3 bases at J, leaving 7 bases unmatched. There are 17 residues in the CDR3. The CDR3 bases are TGTGCCAGCAGCCAAGTTCGGGCTAGCGGGGTCTACAATGAGCAGTTCTTC. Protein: CASSQVRASGVYNEQFF.

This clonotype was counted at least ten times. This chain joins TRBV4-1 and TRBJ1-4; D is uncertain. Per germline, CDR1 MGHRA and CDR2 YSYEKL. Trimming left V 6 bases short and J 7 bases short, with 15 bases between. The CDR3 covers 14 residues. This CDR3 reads CASRATGGVEKLFF. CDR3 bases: TGCGCCAGCAGAGCCACGGGAGGAGTTGAAAAACTGTTTTTT.

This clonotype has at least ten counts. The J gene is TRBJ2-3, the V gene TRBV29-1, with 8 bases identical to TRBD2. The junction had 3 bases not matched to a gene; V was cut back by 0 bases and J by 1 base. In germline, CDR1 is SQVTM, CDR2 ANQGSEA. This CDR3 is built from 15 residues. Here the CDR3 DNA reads TGCAGCGTTGAAGATCGGGGGGGACGCACAGATACGCAGTATTTT. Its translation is CSVEDRGGRTDTQYF.

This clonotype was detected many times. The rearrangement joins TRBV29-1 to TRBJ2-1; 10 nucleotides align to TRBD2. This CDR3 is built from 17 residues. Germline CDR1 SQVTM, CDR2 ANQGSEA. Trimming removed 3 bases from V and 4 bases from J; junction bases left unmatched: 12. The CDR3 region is CSVEASGSRGHYNEQFF. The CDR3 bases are TGCAGCGTTGAGGCTAGCGGGAGTAGGGGTCATTACAATGAGCAGTTCTTC.

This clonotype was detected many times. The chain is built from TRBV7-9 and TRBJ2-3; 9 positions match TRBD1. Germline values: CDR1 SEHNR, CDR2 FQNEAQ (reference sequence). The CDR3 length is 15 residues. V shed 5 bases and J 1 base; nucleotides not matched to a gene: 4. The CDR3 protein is CASSTRDRGTDTQYF. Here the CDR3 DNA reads TGTGCCAGCAGCACACGGGACAGGGGCACAGATACGCAGTATTTT. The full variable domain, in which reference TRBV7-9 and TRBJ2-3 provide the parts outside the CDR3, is DTGVSQNPRHKITKRGQNVTFRCDPISEHNRLYWYRQTLGQGPEFLTYFQNEAQLEKSRLLSDRFSAERPKGSFSTLEIQRTEQGDSAMYLCASSTRDRGTDTQYFGPGTRLTVL.

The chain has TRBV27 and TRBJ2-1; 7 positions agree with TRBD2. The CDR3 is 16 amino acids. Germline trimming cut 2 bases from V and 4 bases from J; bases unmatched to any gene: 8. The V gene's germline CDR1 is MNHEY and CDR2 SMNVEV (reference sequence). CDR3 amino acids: CASSLGLADSYNEQFF. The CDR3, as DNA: TGTGCCAGCAGTTTAGGGCTAGCGGATTCATACAATGAGCAGTTCTTC.

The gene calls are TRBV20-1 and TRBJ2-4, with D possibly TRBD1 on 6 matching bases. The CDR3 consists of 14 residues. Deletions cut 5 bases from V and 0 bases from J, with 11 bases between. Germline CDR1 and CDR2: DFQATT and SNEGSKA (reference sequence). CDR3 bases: TGCAGTGCTCTGACAGGCCTAGCCAAAAACATTCAGTACTTC. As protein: CSALTGLAKNIQYF.

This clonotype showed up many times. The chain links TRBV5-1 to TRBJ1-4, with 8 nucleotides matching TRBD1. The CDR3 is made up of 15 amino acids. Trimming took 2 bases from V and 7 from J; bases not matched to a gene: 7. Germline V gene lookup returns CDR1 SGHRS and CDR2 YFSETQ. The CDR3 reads CASSFFGTGGEKLFF. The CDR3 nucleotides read TGCGCCAGCAGCTTCTTCGGGACAGGAGGTGAAAAACTGTTTTTT.

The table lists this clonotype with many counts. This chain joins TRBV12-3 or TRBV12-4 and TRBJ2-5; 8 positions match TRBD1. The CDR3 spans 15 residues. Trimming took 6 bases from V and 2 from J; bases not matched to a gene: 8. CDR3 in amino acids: CASSPPGGWQETQYF. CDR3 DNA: TGTGCCAGCAGCCCTCCAGGGGGCTGGCAAGAGACCCAGTACTTC.

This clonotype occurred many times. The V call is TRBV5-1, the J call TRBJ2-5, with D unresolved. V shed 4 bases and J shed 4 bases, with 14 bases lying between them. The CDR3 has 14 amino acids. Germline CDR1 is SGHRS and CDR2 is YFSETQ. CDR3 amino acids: CASSRTSMGETQYF. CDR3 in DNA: TGCGCCAGCAGCAGGACCTCGATGGGAGAGACCCAGTACTTC.

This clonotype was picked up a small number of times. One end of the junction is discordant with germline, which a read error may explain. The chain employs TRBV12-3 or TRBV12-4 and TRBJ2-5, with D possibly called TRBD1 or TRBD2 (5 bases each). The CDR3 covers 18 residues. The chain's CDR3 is CACSPGVSGGSLKETQYF. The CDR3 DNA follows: TGTGCCTGCAGTCCAGGAGTGAGTGGGGGTAGCCTTAAAGAGACCCAGTACTTC.

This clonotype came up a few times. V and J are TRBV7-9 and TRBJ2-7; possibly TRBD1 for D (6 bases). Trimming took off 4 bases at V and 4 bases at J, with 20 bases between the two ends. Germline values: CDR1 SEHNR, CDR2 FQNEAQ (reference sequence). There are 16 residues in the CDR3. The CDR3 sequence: CASSSWPRGQKYEQYF. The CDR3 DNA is TGTGCCAGCAGCTCCTGGCCCCGGGGACAAAAATACGAGCAGTACTTC.

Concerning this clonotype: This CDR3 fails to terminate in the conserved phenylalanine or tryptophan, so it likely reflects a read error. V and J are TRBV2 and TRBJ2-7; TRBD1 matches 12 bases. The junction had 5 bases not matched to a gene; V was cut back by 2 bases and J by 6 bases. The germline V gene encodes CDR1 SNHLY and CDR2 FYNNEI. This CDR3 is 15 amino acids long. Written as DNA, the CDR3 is TGTGCCAGCAGTGAATTGGGGACAGGGGGCACCGAGCAGTACTAC. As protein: CASSELGTGGTEQYY.

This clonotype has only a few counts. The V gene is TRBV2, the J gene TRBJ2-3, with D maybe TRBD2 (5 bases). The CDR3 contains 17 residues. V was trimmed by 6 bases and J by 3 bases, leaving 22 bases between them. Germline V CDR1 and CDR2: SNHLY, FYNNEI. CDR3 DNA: TGTGCCAGCAGCCGCCCATGGTGGGAGTCCGGTACAGATACGCAGTATTTT. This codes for CASSRPWWESGTDTQYF.

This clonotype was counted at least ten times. In nucleotides, the CDR3 is TGCAGTTCTCTCGGGACTAGCGGGAGCAATGAGCAGTTCTTC. This encodes CSSLGTSGSNEQFF. This chain uses TRBV20-1 with TRBJ2-1; 14 bases are shared with TRBD2. The germline V gene has CDR1 DFQATT and CDR2 SNEGSKA (reference sequence). V lost 8 bases, J lost 6 bases, and 6 bases stayed unmatched. This CDR3 is built from 14 residues.

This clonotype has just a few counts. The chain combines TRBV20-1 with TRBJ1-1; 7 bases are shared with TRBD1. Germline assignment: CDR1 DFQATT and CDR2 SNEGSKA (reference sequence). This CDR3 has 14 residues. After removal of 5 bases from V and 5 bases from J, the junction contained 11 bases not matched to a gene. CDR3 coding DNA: TGCAGTGCTCCGACAGGGCGAAGCTCGACTGAAGCTTTCTTT. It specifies CSAPTGRSSTEAFF.